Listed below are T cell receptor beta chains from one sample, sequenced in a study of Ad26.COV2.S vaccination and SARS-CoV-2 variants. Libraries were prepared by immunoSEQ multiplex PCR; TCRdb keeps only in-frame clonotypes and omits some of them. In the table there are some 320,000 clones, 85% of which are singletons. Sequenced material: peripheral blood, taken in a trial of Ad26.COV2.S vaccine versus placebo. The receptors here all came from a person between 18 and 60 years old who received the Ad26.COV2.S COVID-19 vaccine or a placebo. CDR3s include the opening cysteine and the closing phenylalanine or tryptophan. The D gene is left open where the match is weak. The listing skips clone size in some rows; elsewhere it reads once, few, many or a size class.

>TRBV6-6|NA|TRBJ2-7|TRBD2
TGTGCCAGCAGTCGTCCGGGACTAGCGGGGGGGCCCTCCTACGAGCAGTACTTC
CASSRPGLAGGPSYEQYF
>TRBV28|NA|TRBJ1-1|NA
TGTGCCAGCAGTCCCCCCATGATAAACACTGAAGCTTTCTTT
CASSPPMINTEAFF
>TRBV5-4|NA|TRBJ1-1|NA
TGTGCCAGCAGCTTGGCCCTTGACACTGAAGCTTTCTTT
CASSLALDTEAFF
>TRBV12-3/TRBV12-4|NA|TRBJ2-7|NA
TGTGCCAGCAGTCCCGAGGCTCGCGACGAGCAGTACTTC
CASSPEARDEQYF
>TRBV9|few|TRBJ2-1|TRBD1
TGTGCCAGCAGCGTAGGGGACAGGGCCTCCAATGAGCAGTTCTTC
CASSVGDRASNEQFF
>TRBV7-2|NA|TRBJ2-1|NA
TGTGCCAGCACCATAGAGGGACTCTACTACAATGAGCAGTTCTTC
CASTIEGLYYNEQFF
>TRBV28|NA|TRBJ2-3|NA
TGTGCCAGCAGTTTATGGGCCGTTGGAGGGAATACGCAGTATTTT
CASSLWAVGGNTQYF
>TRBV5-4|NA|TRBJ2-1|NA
TGTGCCAGCAGCTTGCAAGCGGACTCCTACAATGAGCAGTTCTTC
CASSLQADSYNEQFF
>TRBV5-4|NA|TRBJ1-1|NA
TGTGCCAGCAGCTTACAGGGGAACACTGAAGCTTTCTTT
CASSLQGNTEAFF
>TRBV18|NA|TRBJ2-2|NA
TGTGCCAGCTCACCAACAGGGCCGAACACCGGGGAGCTGTTTTTT
CASSPTGPNTGELFF
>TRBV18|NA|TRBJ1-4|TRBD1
TGTGCCAGCTCACCTCCGGGACAGGGTAATGAAAAACTGTTTTTT
CASSPPGQGNEKLFF
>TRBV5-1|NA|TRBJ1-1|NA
TGCGCCAGCAGCCCCTCGTGGGACACTGAAGCTTTCTTT
CASSPSWDTEAFF
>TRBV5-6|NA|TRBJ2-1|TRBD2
TGTGCCAGCAGCATGGTCGCGGGGGGTCATTGGGAGCAGTTCTTC
CASSMVAGGHWEQFF
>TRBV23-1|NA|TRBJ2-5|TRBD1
TGCGCCAGCAGTCAATGGGGACAGCCTAAAGAGACCCAGTACTTC
CASSQWGQPKETQYF
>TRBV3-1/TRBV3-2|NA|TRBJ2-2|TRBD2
TGTGCCAGCAGCCAAGATTTGGCGGGGGTAGAGCTGTTTTTT
CASSQDLAGVELFF
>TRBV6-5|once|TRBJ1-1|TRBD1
TGTGCCAGCAGTTACTCACAGGGGGCAAACACTGAAGCTTTCTTT
CASSYSQGANTEAFF
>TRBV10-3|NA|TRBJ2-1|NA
TGTGCCATCAGTGCGGGTTTCCATGAGCAGTTCTTC
CAISAGFHEQFF
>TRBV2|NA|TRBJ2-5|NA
TGTGCCAGCAGCAGGGGTAGTAAAGAGACCCAGTACTTC
CASSRGSKETQYF
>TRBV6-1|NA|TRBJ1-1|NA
TGTGCCAGCAGTGAACGCAGGGTTTTTGGGTTGGCGAACACTGAAGCTTTCTTT
CASSERRVFGLANTEAFF
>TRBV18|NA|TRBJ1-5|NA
TGTGCCAGCTCACCAACGGGCCAGGGGTCTCAGCCCCAGCATTTT
CASSPTGQGSQPQHF
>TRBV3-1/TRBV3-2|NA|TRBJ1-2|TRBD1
TGTGCCAGCAGTTTAGACAGGGTAGGAGGCTACACCTTC
CASSLDRVGGYTF
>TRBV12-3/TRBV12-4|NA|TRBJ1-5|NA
TGTGCCAGCAGAAACAGCGATCAGCCCCAGCATTTT
CASRNSDQPQHF
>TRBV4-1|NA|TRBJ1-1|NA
TGCGCCAGCAGCCAAGTCCCGGGACGGACTCGAATGAACACTGAAGCTTTCTTT
CASSQVPGRTRMNTEAFF
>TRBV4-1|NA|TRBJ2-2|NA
TGCGCCAGCAGCCTAACGGGGGCTCGGACCGGGGAGCTGTTTTTT
CASSLTGARTGELFF
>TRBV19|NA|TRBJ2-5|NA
TGTGCCAGTAGTACCACAGGGTCCCAAGAGACCCAGTACTTC
CASSTTGSQETQYF
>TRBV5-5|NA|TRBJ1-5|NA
TGTGCCAGCAGCCCTAGGACGGAGAATCAGCCCCAGCATTTT
CASSPRTENQPQHF
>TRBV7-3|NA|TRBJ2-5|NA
TGTGCCAGCAGCTTAGCAGGGGCGGAGACCCAGTACTTC
CASSLAGAETQYF
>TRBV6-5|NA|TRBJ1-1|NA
TGTGCCAGCAGTACCACTGGGGGGAACACTGAAGCTTTCTTT
CASSTTGGNTEAFF
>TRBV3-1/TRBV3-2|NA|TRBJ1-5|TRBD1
TGTGCCAGCAGCGTCGGGACAGGTGATCAGCCCCAGCATTTT
CASSVGTGDQPQHF
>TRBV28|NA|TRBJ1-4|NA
TGTGCCAGCACCCCAGAACAGAGGTATGAAAAACTGTTTTTT
CASTPEQRYEKLFF
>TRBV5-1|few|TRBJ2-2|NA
TGCGCCAGCAGCTTGCGCCTGGTGGGAATGAACACCGGGGAGCTGTTTTTT
CASSLRLVGMNTGELFF
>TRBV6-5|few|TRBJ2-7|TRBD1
TGTGCCAGCAGTTACTCGCCCAGGGGGCGCGAGCAGTACTTC
CASSYSPRGREQYF
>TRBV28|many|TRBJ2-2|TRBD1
TGTGCCAGCAGAGTACAGGGGGGAACCGGGGAGCTGTTTTTT
CASRVQGGTGELFF
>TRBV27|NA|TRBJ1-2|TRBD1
TGTGCCAGCACCCGGAGGGTGGGACAGGGGAACTATGGCTACACCTTC
CASTRRVGQGNYGYTF
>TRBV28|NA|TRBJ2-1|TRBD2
TGTGCCAGCGGACCCGCTAGCGGGGGGGGCCATGAGCAGTTCTTC
CASGPASGGGHEQFF
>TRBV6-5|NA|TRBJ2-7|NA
TGTGCCAGCAGTCCGGGACCTTACGAGCAGTACTTC
CASSPGPYEQYF
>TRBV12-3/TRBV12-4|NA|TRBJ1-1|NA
TGTGCCAGCAGTTTCGCGAACACTGAAGCTTTCTTT
CASSFANTEAFF
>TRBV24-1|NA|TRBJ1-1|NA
TGTGCCACCAGTGACACCCGACAGTATTCTGCTTCCACTGAAGCTTTCTTT
CATSDTRQYSASTEAFF
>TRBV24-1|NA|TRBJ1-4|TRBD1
TGTGCCACCAGTGATTCTGGACAGGGCCCTAATGAAAAACTGTTTTTT
CATSDSGQGPNEKLFF
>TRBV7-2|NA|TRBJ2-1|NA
TGTGCCAGCAGCTTAAGAAGCGGAGCCGGCAATGAGCAGTTCTTC
CASSLRSGAGNEQFF